This TCR beta chain was sequenced in a study of cytomegalovirus exposure and HLA in healthy donors. Whole-study findings and limits: Generally TCR sequences proved uncommon, though certain public TCRs appeared in numerous donors. Accurate predictions that matched the HLA-A and HLA-B alleles of most subjects were reportedly made from TCR beta sequences. The authors enumerated roughly 160 TCR beta chains as linked to cytomegalovirus. Researchers reported from a later analysis that most CMV-associated TCR beta chains appeared HLA-restricted.

On this clone itself: Its antigen is as yet unknown.

CDR3 length: 15 amino acids. Trimming stripped 0 bases from V and 6 bases from J, with 15 bases between. From germline, CDR1 is SGDLS and CDR2 YYNGEE. It was with 60 Vbeta and 13 Jbeta primers that the PCR ran. The method was immunoSEQ multiplex PCR; TCRdb's version includes in-frame clones alone and lacks a portion of them. Among approximately 130,000 clones, 80% to 90% were seen once, and the ten largest hold approximately 2%. The V and J genes are TRBV9 and TRBJ1-2; tentative D call: TRBD1 (6 bases). The source of this sequence is a middle-aged man in good health and CMV-seronegative. The sequencing input was PBMCs. The CDR3 DNA is TGTGCCAGCAGCGTAGCCCCTGCGGGGGCTGATGGCTACACCTTC. This translates into CASSVAPAGADGYTF.